Listed below are T cell receptor beta chains from one sample, sequenced in a study of tumor-infiltrating lymphocytes in primary liver carcinoma. TCRdb redid the calling of the multiplex PCR reads with MiXCR, one entry per CDR3 protein. The profile shows around 190,000 distinct CDR3 sequences, 85% of them singletons. What was sequenced was tumor tissue from primary liver carcinoma. These receptors all stem from a man aged 40-49 years with primary liver carcinoma and hepatitis B virus infection. Both conserved end residues are part of each CDR3. A D gene is named only where the DNA matches it firmly. The size field is filled for only some rows; it gives once, few, many or a size class.

j_gene	abundance	d_gene	v_gene	CDR3nt	CDR3aa
TRBJ2-7	many	TRBD1	TRBV29-1	TGCAGCGCCCGAAACACAGGGGCCTACGAGCAGTACTTC	CSARNTGAYEQYF
TRBJ2-7	-	-	TRBV6-1	TGTGCCAACAGGCGCCTAGGAAGGGTCCACCACGAGCAGTACTTC	CANRRLGRVHHEQYF
TRBJ2-5	-	TRBD2	TRBV4-1	TGCGCCAGCAGCCAAAATCAAGGACTAGTGGGAGAGATCCAGTACTTC	CASSQNQGLVGEIQYF
TRBJ2-5	once	-	TRBV6-1	TGTGCCAGCAGGTCAGGATCGGACTACCAAGAGACCCACTACTTC	CASRSGSDYQETHYF
TRBJ2-7	-	-	TRBV29-1	TGCAGCGTTGTATATCCAGGAGGGAGCTCCTACGAACAGTACTTC	CSVVYPGGSSYEQYF
TRBJ1-1	-	-	TRBV11-3	TGTGCCAGCAGCTTAGCTCCAGACGCTGAAGTTTTCTTT	CASSLAPDAEVFF
TRBJ2-1	-	-	TRBV7-9	TGTGCCAGCAGCTTACCGCTACGGTTCGATGAGCAGTTCTTC	CASSLPLRFDEQFF
TRBJ1-5	-	-	TRBV4-2	TGTGTCAGCAGCCAAGAAAAAGGATGGGGCGTAAGCAATCAGCCCCAGCATTTT	CVSSQEKGWGVSNQPQHF
TRBJ2-7	-	TRBD2	TRBV7-9	TGTGCCAGCGGCCGGACTAGCGGGAGTTTCTACCATCAGTACTTC	CASGRTSGSFYHQYF
TRBJ2-2	once	-	TRBV29-1	TGCAGCGTTGAGGCAGGGACGAACACCGGGGAGTTGTTTTTT	CSVEAGTNTGELFF
TRBJ2-1	-	-	TRBV29-1	TGCAGCGTTAGACAGGTCAATGAGCAGTTTTTC	CSVRQVNEQFF
TRBJ2-5	many	-	TRBV6-6	TGTGCCAGCAGTTATTCCCGGGTCTCCGGAGAGACCCAGTACTTC	CASSYSRVSGETQYF
TRBJ1-5	-	-	TRBV6-5	TGTACCAGCAGTCCCCGGAGGATTAGCAATCAGCCCCAGCATTTC	CTSSPRRISNQPQHF
TRBJ1-1	-	-	TRBV6-1	TGTGCCATCCAAAGAGGTAGCATGAACACTGAAGTTTTCTTT	CAIQRGSMNTEVFF
TRBJ2-3	-	TRBD2	TRBV5-4	TGTACCAGAAGCTCGACTAGCGGGAGCGATACGCAGTATTTT	CTRSSTSGSDTQYF
TRBJ2-1	once	TRBD2	TRBV19	TGTGCCAGTACCCCCGGGACTAGTCGGGGTGAGCAGTTCTTC	CASTPGTSRGEQFF
TRBJ2-1	-	-	TRBV11-3	TGTGCCAGTAGCTCAGGCGTCTCGAACAATGAGCAGTTATTC	CASSSGVSNNEQLF
TRBJ1-3	-	-	TRBV5-1	TGCGCCAGCGGTTTGGGCGGGACGGGCTCTGGAAACACCATATATTTT	CASGLGGTGSGNTIYF
TRBJ2-7	-	TRBD1	TRBV29-1	TGCAGCGGGGGACAGGGAGTAGGGGATCAATACTTC	CSGGQGVGDQYF
TRBJ2-5	-	-	TRBV28	TGTGCCAGCAGTGGGGACCACCTTAGGCAGACCCACTACTTC	CASSGDHLRQTHYF
TRBJ2-5	-	TRBD2	TRBV28	TGTGCCAGCACTTCAGAATTGACTAGCGGGTACCAAGAGACCCAGTACTTC	CASTSELTSGYQETQYF
TRBJ2-7	-	TRBD2	TRBV29-1	TGCTGCGCCGGGGGGGTATCGACCTACGAGCAATACTTC	CCAGGVSTYEQYF
TRBJ2-7	-	-	TRBV5-6	TGTGCCAGCAGCGGCGTAGCTGGGGTTTTTGAGCATTACTTC	CASSGVAGVFEHYF
TRBJ2-7	once	TRBD2	TRBV10-2	TGCGCCAGCAGTGAAGCGGGACTAGGGTACGAGCAGTACTTC	CASSEAGLGYEQYF
TRBJ2-7	-	-	TRBV14	TGTGCCAGCAGCCAAGGGACCCTCCCATCCTACGAGCAGTACTTC	CASSQGTLPSYEQYF
TRBJ2-3	-	-	TRBV10-3	TGTGCCATCAGTGTATCAAACGGTAGCGAGCAGACAGATACGCAGTACTTT	CAISVSNGSEQTDTQYF
TRBJ2-3	-	-	TRBV29-1	TGCAGCGTCTGGACATGGGGCGGAGATACGCAGTATTTT	CSVWTWGGDTQYF
TRBJ2-1	-	TRBD2	TRBV29-1	TGCAGCGCGGGAGCGACTAGCTGGAACCAGTTCTTC	CSAGATSWNQFF
TRBJ2-5	-	-	TRBV12-3/TRBV12-4	TGTGCCAGCAGTTCAAAGGTTCCGGTGACCCAGTACTTC	CASSSKVPVTQYF
TRBJ2-3	-	TRBD2	TRBV29-1	TGCAGCGTTGAATCAGGGGCGGGGGGAGAAACGGAATATTTT	CSVESGAGGETEYF
TRBJ2-3	-	-	TRBV28	TGTGCCAGCTCTAAGACAGTGCAGACAGATACGCGGTATTTT	CASSKTVQTDTRYF
TRBJ2-7	once	-	TRBV5-4	TGTGCCTGCAGCCTGCGGGACTTTCCCTACGAGCAGTACTTC	CACSLRDFPYEQYF
TRBJ2-1	-	-	TRBV7-9	TGTGCCAGCAGTGGCCATTTATCCGAAGACTATGAGCAGTTCTTC	CASSGHLSEDYEQFF
TRBJ1-3	-	-	TRBV4-1	TGCGCCAGCAGTCCTACGGGGGGTACTGGAAACACCATGTATTTT	CASSPTGGTGNTMYF
TRBJ2-1	-	TRBD2	TRBV2	TGTGCCAGCAGTAAGGGGATAGCGGGAGCGTTTAGCTCCTACTATGAGCAGTTCTTC	CASSKGIAGAFSSYYEQFF
TRBJ1-6	few	TRBD1	TRBV2	TGTGCCAGCAGGACTCTCAGGGGGAATAATTTACCCCTCCACTTT	CASRTLRGNNLPLHF
TRBJ2-7	many	-	TRBV7-9	TGTGCCAGCAGTCCACCCGGGGGCCTAGTAGGAGGCGAGCAGTACTTC	CASSPPGGLVGGEQYF
TRBJ1-1	-	-	TRBV29-1	TGCAGCGTTAGTAGGGGCTGGGGGATGAACACTGAAGGTATCTTT	CSVSRGWGMNTEGIF
TRBJ2-1	-	TRBD2	TRBV11-2	TGTGCCAGCAGTTCTCTAGCGGGAGGCGCCAATGAGTGGTTCTTC	CASSSLAGGANEWFF
TRBJ2-1	-	-	TRBV29-1	TGCAGCGTTGAATTCGGGAGCAGGATGACCGATGAGCAGTTCTTC	CSVEFGSRMTDEQFF
TRBJ2-7	-	-	TRBV21-1	TGTGCCAGGAGCAAAGAAACTGGTGGGGGAGGGGCAGACGAGCAGTACTTC	CARSKETGGGGADEQYF
TRBJ1-1	-	-	TRBV4-3	TGCGCCAGCAGCTCGGGACCCCGAGAGAACACTGAAGCTATCTTT	CASSSGPRENTEAIF
TRBJ2-7	-	-	TRBV12-3/TRBV12-4	TGTGCCAGCACTCAGTTTCTGGAGCAGTACTTC	CASTQFLEQYF
TRBJ2-5	-	TRBD2	TRBV5-4	TGTGCCAGCAGCTACTCGAGCGGGAGAGGAGAGACCTACTACTTC	CASSYSSGRGETYYF
TRBJ2-1	-	-	TRBV11-1	TGTGCCAGCAGCTTACACCAAAGCTCCTACAATGAGCAGTTATTC	CASSLHQSSYNEQLF
TRBJ2-1	-	-	TRBV11-3	TGTGCCAGCAGCTTAGGCGTCTCTATCAATGAGCGGTTCTTC	CASSLGVSINERFF
TRBJ2-7	-	-	TRBV6-1	TGTGTCAGCAGCGCCGTAGGGAATAGCTACGAGCAGTACTTC	CVSSAVGNSYEQYF
TRBJ1-4	-	-	TRBV6-5	TGTGCCAGCAGTTACGCAACTGGGACATCAGTAAAACTGTTTTTT	CASSYATGTSVKLFF
TRBJ2-3	-	TRBD2	TRBV12-3/TRBV12-4	TGTGTCAGCGGTCCCGGGACTAGTCCAGATACGCAGTATTTT	CVSGPGTSPDTQYF
TRBJ2-1	-	-	TRBV30	TGTACCTGGAGTCCCAACGGGAACAATGAGCAGTTATTC	CTWSPNGNNEQLF
TRBJ2-2	-	-	TRBV10-1	TGCGCCAGCAATAAGGGTACGGGGGAGCTGTTTTTT	CASNKGTGELFF
TRBJ2-3	-	-	TRBV11-2	TGTGCCAGCAGCAGAGGAAGTACAGGGAGCACAGATACGCAGTACTTT	CASSRGSTGSTDTQYF
TRBJ2-1	-	-	TRBV29-1	TGCAGCGTTGATCTTTCTAGGGTCAATATCAATAAGCAGTTCTTC	CSVDLSRVNINKQFF
TRBJ2-1	-	TRBD2	TRBV11-1	TGTGCCAGCAGCTACCAGGGACTACTGGACAATGAGCAGTTCTTC	CASSYQGLLDNEQFF
TRBJ2-1	-	-	TRBV11-3	TGTGCCAGCAACTTAAATGCCAACAAGCAATTCTTC	CASNLNANKQFF
TRBJ2-5	-	-	TRBV12-3/TRBV12-4	TGTGCCAGCGGTTCCGGCGAGATTGGGGGTCCAGAGACCCAGTACTTC	CASGSGEIGGPETQYF
TRBJ2-6	-	-	TRBV2	TGTGCCACCAGTGCCCCTAGGGCCAACGTCCTGACTTTC	CATSAPRANVLTF
TRBJ1-2	-	-	TRBV11-2	TGTGCGAGCAGCTTAGATCCGGGAGGAGTCTACATCTTC	CASSLDPGGVYIF
TRBJ2-3	-	TRBD2	TRBV11-2	TGTTCCTGCAGCTTCCTAGCGGGAGCACTTACAGATACGCAGTATTTT	CSCSFLAGALTDTQYF